This entry concerns a single T cell receptor beta chain. Which antigen it targets is not known. No clone much larger than this one lies a single base away; base qualities are absent. From a lookup of the germline V gene, CDR1 and CDR2 are SGHTA and FQGNSA. Counted from cysteine to phenylalanine, this CDR3 has 12 amino acids. Only CDR3 DNA is held: 36 bases, read in frame from base 1. V gives up 5 bases and J gives up 4 bases, and the segment between their germline ends measures 9 bases. This entry is derived from a study of cytomegalovirus exposure and HLA in healthy donors (dated by TCRdb to between 2016 and 2019). Background on the whole study: An earlier analysis of roughly 610 of the donors reported over 250 Gb of sequence data and 117 million unique TCR beta sequences obtained from about 180 million T cells. Roughly 300 gigabases of sequencing data and 75 million to 85 million unique TCR sequences made up an early release that covered approximately 620 HLA-typed donors. Of the roughly 400 genotyped donors, 81% were placed in the genetic ancestry cluster associated with self-reported Caucasian donors. The aim of the study was to test whether cataloging public T cell receptors could identify signatures of past pathogen exposure. The study profiled the T cell repertoires of hundreds of subjects by immunosequencing and related them to cytomegalovirus serostatus. A separate validation cohort of roughly 110 different subjects was used in addition to the approximately 640-subject first cohort. To predict cytomegalovirus infection status, the study brought together high-throughput TCR immunosequencing, statistical association of individual TCRs with disease status, and machine learning. In a later analysis, previously published TCR beta repertoires from 550 to 750 donors were re-analyzed and high-resolution HLA genotyping was added so that TCR occurrence patterns could be studied. Rather than using new phenotypic data, the later analysis identified candidate immune exposures from TCR beta sequences and from how often those sequences occurred across donors. An earlier analysis of some 600 of the donors applied high-throughput TCR beta sequencing to assess whether each TCR beta V gene segment acted as functional or pseudogenic. Alongside the repertoire data, information on donor age, sex, ethnicity and CMV serostatus was compiled. In a later genetic analysis, genome-wide SNP genotypes for about three fifths of the roughly 670 donors were used, and that subset was treated as a discovery cohort. Every repertoire in the discovery cohort had been generated on one and the same sequencing platform. Class I and class II HLA loci were covered by the typing at four-digit resolution. The number of typed donors differed by locus: about 629-630 for A, B, C, DRB1 and DQB1; approximately 520 for DQA1; 606 for DPA1; and roughly 470 for DPB1. Because of strong linkage in the cohort, roughly five DR-DQ haplotypes were treated as single units for association and clustering. Among some 410 genotyped donors of the cohort, an average of about 220,000 unique TCR beta nucleotide sequences was sequenced per donor, of which about 18% were non-productive.

Library construction relied on the immunoSEQ multiplex PCR assay. For the multiplex PCR, a mixture combining 60 forward primers for TCR Vbeta segments and 13 reverse primers for TCR Jbeta segments was used. The CDR3 region of rearranged TCR beta genes was amplified from genomic DNA with a multiplex PCR assay. On the Illumina HiSeq System, the amplified TCR beta libraries were sequenced as 87-base-pair reads. In the paper's pipeline: In a later analysis, some 80 million unique TCR beta chains were counted across the 666 repertoires, and roughly 11 million of these chains were shared by at least two donors. Raw reads were error-corrected and collapsed into unique sequences with a nearest-neighbor algorithm that merged closely related sequences to remove PCR and sequencing errors. To assign V, D and J gene segments, CDR3 sequences were aligned to IMGT reference sequences. For a sequence to be retained, at least a six-nucleotide match to both a V gene segment and a J gene segment was required. A rearrangement was called productive if the CDR3 had no stop codons and remained in frame with V and J, and every other rearrangement was called non-productive. CDR3 was defined according to IMGT convention as the region running from the second conserved V-encoded cysteine to the conserved J-encoded phenylalanine. The earlier analysis of 500 to 650 of the donors excluded any sequence lacking an unambiguous match to a single V gene segment. In an earlier analysis of several hundred of the donors, a V segment was called functional when productive rearrangements were above 56.7%, and segregating when the standard deviation between donors exceeded 5%. To diagnose cytomegalovirus status from the catalog of TCR beta chain sequences, a statistical classification framework was built. V and J gene assignment, in a later analysis, came from comparing TCR nucleotide sequences with IMGT/GENE-DB human TR gene sequences. A later analysis assigned CDR3 sequences and most-parsimonious VDJ recombination scenarios with the TCRdist pipeline. In a later analysis, every TCR beta chain was defined by the combination of its CDR3 amino acid sequence and its V-gene family, and reads without a unique V-gene family were dropped. To address suspected cross-contamination and a sequencing artifact, a later analysis removed 592 highly shared, low-generation-probability nucleotide sequences. A later analysis calculated a clonal expansion index for each public chain from normalized within-repertoire ranks of inferred template counts. Generation probabilities in a later analysis came from a VDJ recombination model fitted to out-of-frame rearrangements, and those results were checked against IGoR. A later analysis scored TCR-TCR, TCR-HLA and TCR-CMV co-occurrence with hypergeometric tests, applying a repertoire-size bias correction to TCR pairs. False discovery rates were estimated in a later analysis by permuting HLA or CMV assignments 20 times. A later analysis grouped co-occurring TCRs with DBSCAN, adding TCRdist sequence similarity when clustering within HLA-allele-positive subsets. For co-occurrence clustering, repertoires with fewer than 30,000 or more than 120,000 public chains were excluded, along with about five repertoires with anomalous nucleotide sharing. Entries here come from immuneACCESS through TCRdb and include only in-frame sequences with V and J called. Some clones fail to appear in such tables; in the studies checked, an unresolved V gene covers under half of the shortfall, and the cause of the remainder is unknown. That table gives V, J and clone size, and the DNA gave D and trimming. This sample lists around 120,000 clones; 70% to 85% were detected once. Of the sample, approximately 3% is held by the ten largest clones.

In total, more than 500 healthy bone marrow donors made up the cohort. At the time of sampling, all cohort members were nominally healthy, though unrecorded immune exposures were likely present. The donor was CMV seronegative and belonged to the group of 352 seronegative cohort members. A peripheral blood sample was collected from each donor, and TCR beta sequencing was performed on peripheral blood mononuclear cells. The Qiagen DNeasy Blood Extraction Kit was used to extract genomic DNA from the blood cell samples. Study-wide findings and limitations: Roughly uniform sequencing depth across donors was assumed in presence/absence analyses, although this assumption may not hold. In a later genetic analysis, a missense DCLRE1C variant was associated with V-gene and J-gene trimming of TCR beta chains, and the association was replicated in an independent cohort. Approximately 18 rarely observed V segments, including chromosome 9 orphons, were excluded from the earlier analysis of almost 600 of the donors because counts were too low. A later genetic analysis reported fewer N-insertions in productive TCRs among donors in an Asian-associated ancestry cluster than the approximately 700-donor mean. The classifier was reported to diagnose cytomegalovirus status with high specificity and sensitivity in both the original cohort and the validation cohort. Because the 87-base-pair reads could not distinguish some IMGT-functional V segments, including TRBV6-2 and TRBV6-3, those segments were excluded. In a later analysis, several top co-occurrence clusters were reported to appear linked to parvovirus B19, influenza, CMV and Epstein-Barr virus. In a later analysis, most CMV-associated TCR beta chains were found to appear HLA-restricted, with HLA associations seemingly driven largely by CMV exposure. Only TCR beta chains were sequenced in this cohort, and the absence of alpha or paired-chain data limited detectable features. A further reported finding was that TCR beta sequences accurately predicted the HLA-A and HLA-B alleles for most subjects in the first cohort. Assigning TCR associations to individual alleles was difficult when HLA alleles, especially DR and DQ, strongly co-occurred. Because some donors lacked HLA typing at each locus, the association tests relied only on the typed subset. Linkage disequilibrium might explain the correlated functional status among segregating V segments, but an unknown experimental factor could not be ruled out. According to the authors, the approach could potentially be generalized to other disease states and immunological phenotypes. A later analysis associated roughly 17,000 TCR beta sequences with specific HLA alleles at a false discovery rate of 0.05. In a later analysis, HLA-associated TCR beta chains showed more clonal expansion and lower generation probabilities than non-associated chains that were equally common. A cluster of highly shared sequence variants was judged likely to be a technical artifact of the sequencing pipeline. In vitro tests confirmed that a few of the cytomegalovirus-associated TCR beta chains recognize cytomegalovirus antigens. Immune exposure information for the cohort was limited to CMV serostatus. Across donors, most TCR sequences were observed very rarely, whereas some public TCRs were present in many individuals. In an earlier analysis of about 600 of the donors, most TCR beta V segments appeared in productive rearrangements about 90% or about 30% of the time, broadly matching IMGT annotations. A total of 150 or so TCR beta chains were listed by the study as associated with cytomegalovirus. According to a later analysis, TCR association rates differed among HLA loci, with DRB1 alleles showing the most associated TCRs and HLA-C alleles showing the fewest.

This TCR came from a woman aged 40 to 49 in good health and CMV-seronegative. Rearrangement joined TRBV7-2 to TRBJ2-7, with the D gene too uncertain to name. Source material: PBMCs. The CDR3 protein: CASSESIYEQYF. The nucleotide sequence is TGTGCCAGCAGCGAGTCTATATACGAGCAGTACTTC.